Below are 21 T cell receptor beta chains sequenced from a single sample in a study of T cells in Graves' hyperthyroidism and ophthalmopathy. RNA transcripts gave rise to amplified TCR beta CDR3 regions. HTBI primers drove first-round RT-PCR of the TCR CDR3. Using its own MiXCR run on the multiplex PCR reads, TCRdb lists one record per CDR3 protein. The data contain around 500,000 distinct CDR3 sequences, approximately 22% of them singletons. The sample taken for sequencing was blood. The receptors originated from a woman in her seventies with Graves' ophthalmopathy.

Many counts were recorded for this clonotype. The V and J genes are TRBV28 and TRBJ1-1; TRBD1 aligns across 9 bases. Germline trimming cut 2 bases from V and 3 bases from J; bases unmatched to any gene: 7. The CDR3 sequence is 16 residues long. CDR1 is MDHEN and CDR2 is SYDVKM in the germline V gene. The CDR3 reads CASSLEQGAGDTEAFF. CDR3 coding DNA: TGTGCCAGCAGTTTAGAACAGGGGGCGGGGGACACTGAAGCTTTCTTT.

A few counts support this clonotype. The chain combines TRBV12-3 or TRBV12-4 with TRBJ2-2, with TRBD1 matching over 8 bases. The CDR3 length is 15 residues. Unmatched junction bases numbered 5, after V lost 3 bases and J lost 5 bases. The CDR3 bases are TGTGCCAGCAGTTTGGGCAGGGGGCCTACCGGGGAGCTGTTTTTT. Amino acid sequence: CASSLGRGPTGELFF.

In this sample, this clonotype turned up a few times. The chain uses TRBV5-1 and TRBJ1-1; 8 bases map to TRBD1. V was pared by 0 bases and J by 3 bases, with 7 bases of the junction left unmatched. The CDR3 has 16 residues. The germline V gene has CDR1 SGHRS and CDR2 YFSETQ. The chain's CDR3 is CASSLAFGTGYTEAFF. The CDR3, as DNA: TGCGCCAGCAGCTTGGCCTTTGGGACAGGTTACACTGAAGCTTTCTTT.

The rearrangement uses TRBV6-1 and TRBJ2-3, with 8 bases fitting TRBD1. Trimming at V came to 5 bases and at J to 2 bases, leaving 9 bases not matched to a gene. There are 16 residues in the CDR3. Germline lookup yields CDR1 MNHNS and CDR2 SASEGT. The CDR3 coding sequence is TGTGCCAGCAGTTATGGGACAGGAGTGTACACAGATACGCAGTATTTT. Translating it yields CASSYGTGVYTDTQYF.

This clonotype was detected only a few times. The chain couples TRBV2 to TRBJ2-1, with TRBD2 as a possible D gene (7 bases). The V gene's germline CDR1 is SNHLY and CDR2 FYNNEI. The CDR3 contains 13 residues. V was cut by 10 bases and J by 9 bases, with 19 bases left in between. The CDR3 here is CAIGRGAVGEQFF. DNA for the CDR3: TGTGCCATTGGTCGGGGGGCAGTGGGTGAGCAGTTCTTC.

This clonotype was observed a few times. V usage is TRBV7-3 and J usage is TRBJ2-3; perhaps D is TRBD1 or TRBD2 (5 bases each). V was trimmed by 5 bases and J by 1 base, leaving 13 bases between them. Per the germline V gene, CDR1 is SGHTA and CDR2 is FQGTGA. This CDR3 region has 15 residues. In nucleotides, the CDR3 is TGTGCCAGCAGCCCCCGAGGGGCTCGCACAGATACGCAGTATTTT. This codes for CASSPRGARTDTQYF.

Many counts were recorded for this clonotype. The J gene is TRBJ2-7, the V gene TRBV12-3 or TRBV12-4; a possible D gene is TRBD1 (5 bases). The CDR3 is 13 residues long. The germline V and J ends were trimmed by 4 bases and 3 bases, with 10 bases remaining between them. The DNA of the CDR3 is TGTGCCAGCAGTTCAGGGTCTAACTACGAGCAGTACTTC. It encodes CASSSGSNYEQYF.

This clonotype appeared a few times. The rearrangement uses TRBV18 and TRBJ2-7; 9 positions agree with TRBD1. The germline V gene has CDR1 KGHSH and CDR2 LQKENI. The V and J ends lost 4 bases and 2 bases, in that order; junction bases with no gene match: 3. The CDR3 consists of 14 residues. CDR3 sequence (DNA): TGTGCCAGCTCACAAAGGACAGGGGCCTACGAGCAGTACTTC. Translation gives CASSQRTGAYEQYF.

This clonotype was recorded many times. The rearrangement uses TRBV7-2 and TRBJ2-7, with D possibly being TRBD2 (5 bases). This CDR3 comprises 14 residues. V lost 4 bases, J lost 2 bases, and 12 bases lay in between. Germline CDR1 SGHTA, CDR2 FQGNSA. The CDR3 DNA reads TGTGCCAGCAGCTCCTCCGGGGTCGCCTACGAGCAGTACTTC. This translates into CASSSSGVAYEQYF.

This clonotype was found a few times. The J gene is TRBJ1-2, the V gene TRBV10-3; D perhaps matches TRBD1 (6 bases). This CDR3 region has 13 residues. V was trimmed by 8 bases and J by 4 bases, leaving 14 bases between them. Germline lookup yields CDR1 ENHRY and CDR2 SYGVKD. Here the CDR3 reads CAIRTGLGYGYTF. In DNA form, the CDR3 reads TGTGCCATCCGAACAGGGCTAGGCTATGGCTACACCTTC.

The chain joins TRBV15 to TRBJ1-1; the D is unclear. Germline lookup yields CDR1 LNHNV and CDR2 YYDKDF (reference sequence). This CDR3 region has 15 residues. The V and J ends lost 0 bases and 4 bases respectively, with 12 bases between them. The CDR3 protein is CATSRDLGAGTEAFF. CDR3 in DNA: TGTGCCACCAGCAGAGATCTCGGTGCCGGCACTGAAGCTTTCTTT.

About this clonotype: This sequence may be a read error, since a much larger clone differs from it by one base. This chain joins TRBV10-3 and TRBJ2-5; TRBD2 matches 10 bases. CDR1 and CDR2 from the germline V gene are ENHRY and SYGVKD. V lost 11 bases to trimming and J lost 4 bases; unmatched junction nucleotides: 7. This CDR3 comprises 13 residues. For the CDR3, the DNA is TGTGCCGCCTCGGGACTAGCGAGAGAGACCCAGTACTTC. Residues: CAASGLARETQYF.

The chain recombines TRBV2 with TRBJ2-7; the match to TRBD2 covers 13 bases. The ends lost 5 bases at V and 0 bases at J; junction bases unmatched: 1. Germline V gene lookup returns CDR1 SNHLY and CDR2 FYNNEI. The length of the CDR3 is 15 residues. The CDR3 protein is CASSWTSGSSYEQYF. CDR3 nucleotides: TGTGCCAGCAGTTGGACTAGCGGGAGCTCCTACGAGCAGTACTTC.

V gene TRBV20-1 combines with J gene TRBJ1-1; D remains unclear. V lost 0 bases to trimming and J lost 1 base, with 9 bases between them. CDR3 size: 14 residues. Germline V lookup: CDR1 DFQATT, CDR2 SNEGSKA (reference sequence). DNA for the CDR3: TGCAGTGCTAGAGACCCCAAGGCGAACACTGAAGCTTTCTTT. This gives the protein CSARDPKANTEAFF.

This clonotype has more than one count but fewer than ten. The chain uses TRBV7-9 and TRBJ2-4, with TRBD2 identical over 7 bases. V lost 5 bases to trimming and J lost 6 bases; unmatched junction nucleotides: 13. Germline lookup yields CDR1 SEHNR and CDR2 FQNEAQ (reference sequence). This CDR3 is built from 16 residues. The CDR3 nucleotides read TGTGCCAGCAGCGTTTCGACTAGCTACCTTTTAAACATTCAGTACTTC. Translated: CASSVSTSYLLNIQYF. Complete variable domain (other parts from reference TRBV7-9 and TRBJ2-4): DTGVSQNPRHKITKRGQNVTFRCDPISEHNRLYWYRQTLGQGPEFLTYFQNEAQLEKSRLLSDRFSAERPKGSFSTLEIQRTEQGDSAMYLCASSVSTSYLLNIQYFGAGTRLSVL.

The rearrangement links TRBV28 to TRBJ2-1; D might be TRBD2 (5 bases). The CDR3 is 17 residues long. With 8 bases removed from V and 5 bases from J, the gap between germline ends came to 25 bases. Germline CDR1 and CDR2: MDHEN and SYDVKM. CDR3 in amino acids: CASARGMHTGKHNEQFF. The CDR3 coding sequence is TGTGCCAGCGCCCGTGGAATGCACACGGGGAAACACAATGAGCAGTTCTTC.

This clonotype was counted a few times. J is TRBJ1-1 and V is TRBV28; 8 bases are shared with TRBD1. CDR1 and CDR2 from the germline V gene are MDHEN and SYDVKM. Trimming took 1 base from V and 6 from J; bases not matched to a gene: 4. CDR3 size: 14 residues. This CDR3 reads CASSLYRGGAEAFF. CDR3 coding DNA: TGTGCCAGCAGTTTATACAGGGGGGGGGCTGAAGCTTTCTTT.

This clonotype was seen a few times. The chain links TRBV5-1 to TRBJ2-3; D perhaps matches TRBD2 (6 bases). The germline V and J ends were trimmed by 4 bases and 3 bases, with 18 bases remaining between them. This CDR3 is built from 16 residues. Germline V gene sequence: CDR1 SGHRS, CDR2 YFSETQ. The CDR3 spells CASSPHPLAGTDTQYF. The CDR3, as DNA: TGCGCCAGCAGCCCCCACCCCCTCGCGGGAACAGATACGCAGTATTTT.

V is TRBV7-8 and J is TRBJ1-2, with 7 nucleotides matching TRBD1. J lost 3 bases, V lost 5 bases, and 6 bases had no gene match. Germline CDR1 and CDR2: SGHVS and FQNEAQ. CDR3 length: 14 residues. The CDR3 DNA follows: TGTGCCAGCAGCCCGAGGACAGGCCACTATGGCTACACCTTC. It codes for CASSPRTGHYGYTF.

The chain combines TRBV7-8 with TRBJ1-2, with TRBD1 matching over 7 bases. Germline V lookup: CDR1 SGHVS, CDR2 FQNEAQ. CDR3 length: 14 amino acids. V gave up 4 bases and J gave up 8 bases; unmatched junction bases: 10. In nucleotides, the CDR3 is TGTGCCAGCAGCTCCCGATTCGACAGGGTCGGCTACACCTTC. Residues: CASSSRFDRVGYTF.

This clonotype was seen more than once but under ten times. The CDR3 sequence is CASSQALQSYGYTF. In nucleotides, the CDR3 is TGTGCCAGCAGCCAAGCCTTGCAGTCCTATGGCTACACCTTC. V usage is TRBV3-1 and J usage is TRBJ1-2; no clear D gene. CDR1 and CDR2 from the germline V gene are LGHDT and YNNKEL (reference sequence). Deletions cut 1 base from V and 4 bases from J, with 10 bases between. The CDR3 has 14 amino acids.